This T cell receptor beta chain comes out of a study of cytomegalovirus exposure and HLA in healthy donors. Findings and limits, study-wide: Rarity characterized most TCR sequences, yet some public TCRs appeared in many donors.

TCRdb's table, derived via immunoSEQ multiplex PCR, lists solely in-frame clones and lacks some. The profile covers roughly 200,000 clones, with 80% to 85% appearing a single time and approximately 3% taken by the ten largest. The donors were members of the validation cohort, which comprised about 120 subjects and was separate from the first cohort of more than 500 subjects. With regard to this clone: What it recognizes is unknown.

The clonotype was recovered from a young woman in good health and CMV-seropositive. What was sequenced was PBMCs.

The CDR3 loop is CASRTTGVTEAFF. The CDR3 DNA follows: TGTGCCAGCAGGACCACGGGAGTCACTGAAGCTTTCTTT. This chain links TRBV27 with TRBJ1-1; D is uncertain. Germline CDR1 is MNHEY and CDR2 is SMNVEV (reference sequence). This CDR3 spans 13 amino acids. Between the trimmed V and J ends, which lost 6 bases and 4 bases, there was a span of 12 bases.